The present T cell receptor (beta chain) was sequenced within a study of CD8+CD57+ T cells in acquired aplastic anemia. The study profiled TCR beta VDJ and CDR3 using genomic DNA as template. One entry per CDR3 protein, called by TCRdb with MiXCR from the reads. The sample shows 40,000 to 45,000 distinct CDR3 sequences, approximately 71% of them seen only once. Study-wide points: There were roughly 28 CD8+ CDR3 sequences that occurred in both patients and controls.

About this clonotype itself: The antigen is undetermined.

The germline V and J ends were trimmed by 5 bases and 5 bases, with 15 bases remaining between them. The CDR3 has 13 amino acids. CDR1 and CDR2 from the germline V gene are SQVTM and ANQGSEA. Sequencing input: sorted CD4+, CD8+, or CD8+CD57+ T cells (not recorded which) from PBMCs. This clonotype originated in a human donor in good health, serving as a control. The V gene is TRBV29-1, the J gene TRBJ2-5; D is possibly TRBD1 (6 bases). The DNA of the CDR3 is TGCAGCGTTATCGGCAGGGGTCACGAGACCCAGTACTTC. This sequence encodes CSVIGRGHETQYF.